This entry lists 20 T cell receptor beta chains sequenced from one sample in a study of T-cell reconstitution after alpha-beta-depleted transplantation in children. Preparation of the TCRbeta library was carried out with unique molecular identifiers. TCRdb re-called the PCR reads through MiXCR, storing one row per CDR3 protein. Among 110,000 or so distinct CDR3 sequences listed, 5.5% to 7% were seen once. This material consisted of PBMCs, mostly from graft donor cells, taken 360 days after TCRalphabeta/CD19-depleted stem cell transplant. The receptors here all came from a male patient between 2 and 10 years old who had a stem cell transplant for acute lymphoblastic leukemia, so the T cells may come from the graft donor.

In this sample, this clonotype turned up once. J is TRBJ1-2 and V is TRBV29-1; D perhaps matches TRBD1 (6 bases). Per germline, CDR1 SQVTM and CDR2 ANQGSEA. Trimming removed 6 bases at V and 5 bases at J, with 16 bases between. There are 13 residues in the CDR3. The CDR3 here is CSVEGGGSYGYTF. Written as DNA, the CDR3 is TGCAGCGTGGAGGGGGGGGGAAGTTATGGCTACACCTTC. Combining the CDR3 with reference TRBV29-1 and TRBJ1-2 gives the whole variable domain SAVISQKPSRDICQRGTSLTIQCQVDSQVTMMFWYRQQPGQSLTLIATANQGSEATYESGFVIDKFPISRPNLTFSTLTVSNMSPEDSSIYLCSVEGGGSYGYTFGSGTRLTVV.

The table lists this clonotype with many counts. The chain links TRBV6-2 or TRBV6-3 to TRBJ1-5, with 8 bases fitting TRBD1. Looked up from germline, CDR1 is MNHEY and CDR2 is SVGEGT. The CDR3 consists of 14 residues. J gave up 2 bases and V 11 bases, and 8 bases lay outside the gene matches. In nucleotides, the CDR3 is TGTGCCGTCAGACAGGGGATCGGCAATCAGCCCCAGCATTTT. Translating it yields CAVRQGIGNQPQHF.

This clonotype was detected ten times or more. J is TRBJ2-3 and V is TRBV20-1; 8 bases are shared with TRBD1. This CDR3 is 16 amino acids long. Germline assignment: CDR1 DFQATT and CDR2 SNEGSKA (reference sequence). After removal of 5 bases from V and 5 bases from J, the junction contained 15 bases not matched to a gene. The CDR3 sequence: CSAAFESGQGLDTQYF. The CDR3 coding sequence is TGCAGTGCTGCTTTTGAAAGCGGACAGGGTTTAGATACGCAGTATTTT.

This clonotype appeared many times. The rearrangement uses TRBV7-2 and TRBJ2-3, with TRBD2 as a possible D gene (6 bases). V lost 3 bases and J 1 base, leaving 11 bases between the germline ends. The CDR3 runs to 15 residues. From germline, CDR1 is SGHTA and CDR2 FQGNSA. The DNA of the CDR3 is TGTGCCAGCAGCTTGGAGGGTGTCGGCACAGATACGCAGTATTTT. Encoded protein: CASSLEGVGTDTQYF.

The rearrangement links TRBV7-9 to TRBJ2-7; TRBD1 matches at 10 bases. Germline assignment: CDR1 SEHNR and CDR2 FQNEAQ (reference sequence). This CDR3 region has 14 residues. V lost 5 bases, J lost 5 bases, and 6 bases stayed unmatched. CDR3 residues: CASSGTGAWDEQYF. The CDR3 DNA reads TGTGCCAGCAGCGGGACAGGGGCCTGGGACGAGCAGTACTTC.

This clonotype showed up just a few times. This chain joins TRBV13 and TRBJ1-5, with TRBD1 as a possible D gene (5 bases). The CDR3 length is 17 residues. Trimming left V 0 bases short and J 3 bases short, with 15 bases between. Germline V gives CDR1 PRHDT, CDR2 FYEKMQ (reference sequence). The CDR3 loop is CASSLGRRGPDNQPQHF. DNA of the CDR3: TGTGCCAGCAGCTTAGGCCGTAGGGGACCGGACAATCAGCCCCAGCATTTT.

This clonotype was found a few times. The V gene is TRBV7-3, the J gene TRBJ2-2; D gene uncertain. CDR1 is SGHTA, CDR2 FQGTGA, per germline. This CDR3 spans 14 amino acids. V lost 1 base, J lost 6 bases, and 9 bases lay in between. The CDR3 protein is CASSLIPSAGELFF. CDR3 nucleotide sequence: TGTGCCAGCAGCTTAATTCCGAGCGCCGGGGAGCTGTTTTTT.

The J gene is TRBJ2-1, the V gene TRBV19, with 7 bases matching TRBD1. The CDR3 extends over 15 amino acids. CDR1 and CDR2 from the germline V gene are LNHDA and SQIVND (reference sequence). V was clipped by 7 bases and J by 5 bases; unmatched bases: 11. The CDR3 loop reads CASIGPTGKDNEQFF. As DNA, the CDR3 is TGTGCCAGTATAGGTCCGACAGGGAAGGACAATGAGCAGTTCTTC.

This clonotype was found many times. The genes are TRBV20-1 and TRBJ2-5; 11 bases are a match to TRBD2. V lost 6 bases, J lost 5 bases, and 11 bases stayed unmatched. There are 15 residues in the CDR3. The germline gives CDR1 DFQATT, CDR2 SNEGSKA (reference sequence). In nucleotides, the CDR3 is TGCAGTGCCCCATTAGCGGGGGGGCGGGTTGAGACCCAGTACTTC. This sequence encodes CSAPLAGGRVETQYF.

This clonotype was counted at least ten times. The CDR3 coding sequence is TGTGCCAGCAGCTGGACCCCTGGGGAGCAGTACTTC. Amino acid sequence: CASSWTPGEQYF. The chain employs TRBV5-6 and TRBJ2-7, with unresolved D. The germline CDR1 and CDR2 sequences are SGHDT and YYEEEE. Deletions cut 3 bases from V and 7 bases from J, with 11 bases between. The CDR3 covers 12 residues.

V and J are TRBV5-1 and TRBJ1-2; 7 bases fit TRBD1. Trimming removed 3 bases from V and 0 bases from J; junction bases left unmatched: 8. CDR1 SGHRS and CDR2 YFSETQ come from the germline V gene. This CDR3 has 16 residues. In DNA form, the CDR3 reads TGCGCCAGCAGCTACCAAGGGACAGACGCTAACTATGGCTACACCTTC. It specifies CASSYQGTDANYGYTF.

This clonotype was observed at least ten times. This chain links TRBV4-3 with TRBJ1-1; D gene ambiguous. Germline CDR1 reads LGHNA; CDR2 reads YSLEER. Between the trimmed V and J ends, which lost 0 bases and 3 bases, there was a span of 11 bases. The length of the CDR3 is 15 residues. The CDR3 loop reads CASSQDSGPDTEAFF. For the CDR3, the DNA is TGCGCCAGCAGCCAAGATTCAGGACCGGACACTGAAGCTTTCTTT.

The chain combines TRBV6-5 with TRBJ2-7; TRBD1 is a possible D gene (6 bases). With 2 bases removed from V and 1 base from J, the gap between germline ends came to 12 bases. The CDR3 is made up of 15 amino acids. Germline loops: CDR1 MNHEY, CDR2 SVGAGI. For the CDR3, the DNA is TGTGCCAGCAGTTACGTTTTGGGGGCGTCCTACGAGCAGTACTTC. Protein: CASSYVLGASYEQYF.

V and J are TRBV6-1 and TRBJ1-6, with TRBD1 matching 8 bases. Germline assignment: CDR1 MNHNS and CDR2 SASEGT. V lost 10 bases to trimming and J lost 7 bases; unmatched junction nucleotides: 12. This CDR3 is 15 amino acids long. CDR3: CATLPLGTGNSPLHF. In DNA form, the CDR3 reads TGTGCCACGCTACCTTTAGGGACAGGCAATTCACCCCTCCACTTT.

This rearrangement joins TRBV9 to TRBJ1-1; no clear D. The CDR3 length is 16 residues. Germline V gene data show CDR1 as SGDLS and CDR2 as YYNGEE. The V gene lost 4 bases and the J gene lost 1 base, with 17 bases spanning the gap. This CDR3 reads CASSPEGWGANTEAFF. The CDR3 DNA follows: TGTGCCAGCAGCCCCGAAGGTTGGGGAGCGAACACTGAAGCTTTCTTT.

This clonotype has at least ten counts. This chain joins TRBV7-2 and TRBJ2-5, with D unclear. The germline V gene encodes CDR1 SGHTA and CDR2 FQGNSA. The CDR3 loop spans 12 amino acids. Trimming pared 5 bases from V and 3 bases from J, leaving 7 bases between. CDR3 sequence reads: CASSPRKETQYF. CDR3 DNA: TGTGCCAGCAGCCCGCGGAAAGAGACCCAGTACTTC.

In this sample, this clonotype turned up a few times. V is TRBV27 and J is TRBJ2-7; a weak D match, TRBD2 (6 bases). Germline loops: CDR1 MNHEY, CDR2 SMNVEV (reference sequence). V was cut by 2 bases and J by 2 bases, with 19 bases left in between. CDR3 length: 17 residues. CDR3 DNA: TGTGCCAGCAGTTTAAAGGAGCCCCGGAGGGATCCCTACGAGCAGTACTTC. This translates into CASSLKEPRRDPYEQYF.

In its sample, this clonotype was seen a few times. The rearrangement links TRBV6-5 to TRBJ1-2; 8 nucleotides line up with TRBD1. The V and J ends lost 2 bases and 6 bases, in that order; junction bases with no gene match: 11. The germline gives CDR1 MNHEY, CDR2 SVGAGI. The CDR3 extends over 16 amino acids. CDR3 loop: CASSYTHSRTGHGYTF. The CDR3 region has the DNA TGTGCCAGCAGTTACACCCACTCACGGACAGGGCATGGCTACACCTTC.

This clonotype has a count of ten or more. V gene TRBV15 combines with J gene TRBJ2-1, with TRBD1 matching over 8 bases. Germline assignment: CDR1 LNHNV and CDR2 YYDKDF (reference sequence). After removal of 2 bases from V and 9 bases from J, the junction contained 3 bases not matched to a gene. The length of the CDR3 is 13 residues. Here the CDR3 DNA reads TGTGCCACCAGCAGAAGGACAGGGCCTGAGCAGTTCTTC. As protein: CATSRRTGPEQFF.

This clonotype was detected a few times. The rearrangement links TRBV9 to TRBJ2-7, with 8 positions matching TRBD2. Germline CDR1 and CDR2: SGDLS and YYNGEE. The V gene end was trimmed by 3 bases and the J gene end by 3 bases; junction bases not matched to a gene: 5. This CDR3 is built from 14 residues. CDR3 protein: CASSEAGDLYEQYF. The CDR3 DNA reads TGTGCCAGCAGCGAAGCGGGAGACCTCTACGAGCAGTACTTC.